This T cell receptor (beta chain) was found in a study of graft-versus-host responses after intestinal transplantation. Turning to this clone: The antigen is undetermined.

Findings and limits, study-wide: High graft-versus-host to host-versus-graft clonal ratios were seen in allografts of patients with graft-donor T cell macrochimerism.

Using immunoSEQ multiplex PCR, the repertoire was profiled, and TCRdb retains in-frame clones only, with some absent. The sample records 85,000 to 90,000 clones, around 86% being singletons. This specimen was unstimulated CD8+ T cells sorted from spleen or lymph node cells, taken before intestinal transplant. The receptor comes from a human donor who received an intestinal transplant.

The CDR3 coding sequence is TGTGCCAGCAGTTTATGGTCCCGCGGGACATTTAAAAACATTCAGTACTTC. It specifies CASSLWSRGTFKNIQYF. The chain carries TRBV28 and TRBJ2-4; D possibly matches TRBD1 or TRBD2 (6 bases each). With 0 bases removed from V and 4 bases from J, the gap between germline ends came to 16 bases. The CDR3 has 17 residues. Germline CDR1 MDHEN, CDR2 SYDVKM.